The 8 T cell receptor beta chains in this list originate from one sample, sequenced in a study of T cell clones after liver transplantation. Profiled with immunoSEQ multiplex PCR; TCRdb holds only in-frame clones, not every one. Of tens of thousands of clones in the sample, roughly 80% were seen once. The material was CD4+ T cells from blood, obtained approximately 3.5 years after liver transplant. The receptor source for this set is a human patient who received a liver transplant. Among the T cells, some may be from the graft donor.

The chain is built from TRBV18 and TRBJ1-1; TRBD1 might be the D (6 bases). V was clipped by 1 base and J by 1 base, with 7 bases between them. The CDR3 is made up of 14 amino acids. From germline, CDR1 is KGHSH and CDR2 LQKENI. The CDR3 region is CASSPRQENTEAFF. The CDR3 DNA sequence: TGTGCCAGCTCACCACGACAGGAGAACACTGAAGCTTTCTTT.

The chain has TRBV10-3 and TRBJ2-5; D could derive from TRBD1 or TRBD2 (5 bases each). The V gene's germline CDR1 is ENHRY and CDR2 SYGVKD. V was shortened by 3 bases and J by 5 bases, with 19 bases between the two germline ends. CDR3 length: 16 residues. The CDR3 loop reads CAISDPFGTPRETQYF. CDR3 nucleotide sequence: TGTGCCATCAGTGATCCCTTCGGGACCCCCCGGGAGACCCAGTACTTC.

V usage is TRBV5-1 and J usage is TRBJ2-3; unclear D gene. The CDR3 covers 15 residues. Germline CDR1 reads SGHRS; CDR2 reads YFSETQ. Trimming shortened V by 1 base and J by 0 bases, and 9 bases separated the two germline ends. CDR3 DNA sequence: TGCGCCAGCAGCTTGAATCAGGATAGCACAGATACGCAGTATTTT. This gives the protein CASSLNQDSTDTQYF.

This sequence joins TRBV28 and TRBJ2-1, with 15 nucleotides matching TRBD2. The CDR3 covers 17 residues. Germline V gene data show CDR1 as MDHEN and CDR2 as SYDVKM. V trimming: 3 bases; J trimming: 7 bases; junction bases outside the gene matches: 7. Here the CDR3 reads CASSFEGLAGGDNEQFF. CDR3 bases: TGTGCCAGCAGTTTTGAGGGACTAGCGGGAGGAGATAATGAGCAGTTCTTC.

The chain links TRBV5-4 to TRBJ1-1; D possibly corresponds to TRBD1 (6 bases). Trimming stripped 4 bases from V and 3 bases from J, with 10 bases between. The CDR3 sequence is 13 residues long. Germline V CDR1 and CDR2: SGHNT, YYREEE (reference sequence). The CDR3 nucleotides are TGTGCCAGCAGCATGCGACAGGACACTGAAGCTTTCTTT. The encoded protein is CASSMRQDTEAFF.

The gene calls are TRBV5-1 and TRBJ2-3; D possibly matches TRBD1 or TRBD2 (5 bases each). Germline V gene lookup returns CDR1 SGHRS and CDR2 YFSETQ. V was pared by 0 bases and J by 11 bases, with 13 bases between. The CDR3 covers 13 residues. The DNA for the CDR3 is TGCGCCAGCAGCTTGGCCCGGGACGCAAGGCAGTATTTT. It translates to CASSLARDARQYF.

This clone was picked up a small number of times. This chain uses TRBV5-1 with TRBJ1-1; D gene unclear. Germline CDR1 is SGHRS and CDR2 is YFSETQ. The length of the CDR3 is 16 residues. Between the trimmed V and J ends, which lost 3 bases and 2 bases, there was a span of 17 bases. The DNA for the CDR3 is TGCGCCAGCAGCTCCTACCCACCAGGACTTAACACTGAAGCTTTCTTT. This codes for CASSSYPPGLNTEAFF.

CDR3 in amino acids: CASSSQGQETQYF. The CDR3 DNA reads as TGTGCCAGCAGCTCACAGGGCCAAGAGACCCAGTACTTC. This chain connects TRBV5-6 to TRBJ2-5, with D possibly TRBD1 on 6 matching bases. The CDR3 sequence is 13 residues long. Germline-derived CDR1 and CDR2 are SGHDT and YYEEEE. V lost 3 bases to trimming and J lost 1 base, with 7 bases between them.